The 19 T cell receptor beta chains reported below all come from one sample, sequenced in a study of CD8+CD57+ T cells in acquired aplastic anemia. The use of genomic DNA as template underpinned the TCR beta VDJ and CDR3 profiling. TCRdb independently ran MiXCR on the reads; one entry per CDR3 protein. The data contain fewer than 300,000 distinct CDR3 sequences, around 82% of them seen just once; the ten biggest clones take up 40% to 50%. Individuals selected for sequencing had exhibited CD8+CD57+ cell expansion on flow cytometry. The specimen was sorted CD4+, CD8+, or CD8+CD57+ T cells (not recorded which) from PBMCs. These receptors were taken from a human donor with aplastic anemia.

The chain recombines TRBV9 with TRBJ2-6; D not certain. The CDR3 is 16 amino acids. Germline assignment: CDR1 SGDLS and CDR2 YYNGEE. V lost 3 bases, J lost 14 bases, and 24 bases lay in between. The CDR3 is CASSGADRHGANILTF. Written as DNA, the CDR3 is TGTGCCAGCAGCGGGGCGGACCGACACGGAGCAAACATCCTGACTTTC.

About this clonotype: The DNA is omitted, as the CDR3 cannot be located on it reliably, and the CDR3 follows TCRdb's listing. This chain connects TRBV11-1 to TRBJ2-2; TRBD1, the table's D call, lacks a check against the DNA. Germline CDR1 is SGHAT and CDR2 is FQDESV (reference sequence). Termini included, the CDR3 measures 17 amino acids. This CDR3 reads CAGQGARETQYFGELFF.

This clonotype has just one count. V is TRBV7-9 and J is TRBJ1-1; D perhaps matches TRBD1 (6 bases). The CDR3 runs to 12 residues. Germline loops: CDR1 SEHNR, CDR2 FQNEAQ (reference sequence). V was cut by 5 bases and J by 4 bases, with 8 bases left in between. The DNA of the CDR3 is TGTGCCAGCAGCCCGGACAGCACTGAAGCTTTCTTT. It yields the protein CASSPDSTEAFF.

This clonotype was detected only a few times. A junction boundary mismatches the germline segment, possibly from a read error. This chain links TRBV7-8 with TRBJ2-1; D possibly uses TRBD1 or TRBD2 (6 bases each). This CDR3 spans 15 amino acids. Per the germline V gene, CDR1 is SGHVS and CDR2 is FQNEAQ. CDR3 residues: CASSLEGGPDNEHFF. The CDR3 region has the DNA TGTGCCAGCAGCTTAGAGGGGGGTCCCGATAATGAGCATTTCTTC.

Comment on this clonotype: The conserved final phenylalanine or tryptophan is absent from the CDR3, which likely points to a read error. The limits of the CDR3 on the DNA are not certain, so only TCRdb's listed CDR3 is given. The chain carries TRBV7-9 and TRBJ2-3; TRBD1 reflects the table's D call only, with no check against the DNA. The CDR3 spans 13 amino acids, including both terminal residues. Germline CDR1 is SEHNR and CDR2 is FQNEAQ (reference sequence). The CDR3 loop is CASSLDRTGNTEA.

The chain carries TRBV7-3 and TRBJ2-4; D unclear. The better agreement between TRBJ2-1 and the DNA end casts doubt on the J call. CDR3 size: 12 residues. Per the germline V gene, CDR1 is SGHTA and CDR2 is FQGTGA. Here the CDR3 reads CASSGAGNIQFF. CDR3 bases: TGTGCCAGCAGCGGAGCTGGGAACATCCAGTTCTTC.

The chain has TRBV6-1 and TRBJ1-2; 7 bases match TRBD1. The V segment lost 6 bases and the J segment 7 bases; nucleotides outside the gene matches: 2. Germline V lookup: CDR1 MNHNS, CDR2 SASEGT. This CDR3 contains 11 residues. The CDR3 region is CASSQGGGYTF. The CDR3 bases are TGTGCCAGCAGCCAGGGGGGTGGCTACACCTTC.

This sequence joins TRBV19 and TRBJ2-1; D call uncertain. V was cut by 8 bases and J by 3 bases, with 14 bases left in between. CDR1 and CDR2 from the germline V gene are LNHDA and SQIVND (reference sequence). The CDR3 is 14 amino acids. The CDR3 nucleotides read TGTGCCAGTTGTAGGTCCGGAGTCTACAATGAGCAGTTCTTC. Translated: CASCRSGVYNEQFF.

As regards this clonotype: Sequence at one end of the junction differs from germline and may be a read error. The gene calls are TRBV9 and TRBJ2-5; D is unresolved. The CDR3 consists of 14 residues. The germline CDR1 and CDR2 sequences are SGDLS and YYNGEE. This CDR3 is CASSVGSDTQYHDF. CDR3 coding DNA: TGTGCCAGCAGCGTAGGGTCAGATACGCAGTATCATGACTTC.

In regard to this clonotype: The junction and the germline gene differ at one end; a read error may be behind it. The chain has TRBV5-1 and TRBJ2-5; D call uncertain. Germline values: CDR1 SGHRS, CDR2 YFSETQ. The CDR3 covers 12 residues. The CDR3 DNA follows: TGTGCCAGACGCCCCCCTAGGGAGACCCAGTACTTC. It encodes CARRPPRETQYF.

A note on this clonotype: A junction boundary mismatches the germline segment, possibly from a read error. The chain carries TRBV7-8 and TRBJ2-7; D possibly uses TRBD1 or TRBD2 (5 bases each). In germline, CDR1 is SGHVS, CDR2 FQNEAQ. CDR3 size: 14 residues. The DNA of the CDR3 is TGTGCCACCAGCGTACGGGGCCTAGACTACGAGCAGTACTTC. This codes for CATSVRGLDYEQYF.

This clonotype was observed a handful of times. The V gene is TRBV5-5, the J gene TRBJ2-5; the D gene is possibly TRBD1 (6 bases). Per germline, CDR1 SGHKS and CDR2 YYEKEE (reference sequence). The ends were cut back, 0 bases at V and 3 bases at J, with 12 bases in the middle. The CDR3 consists of 15 residues. CDR3 in DNA: TGTGCCAGCAGCTTGGACAAGGGGACAAAAGAGACCCAGTACTTC. It translates to CASSLDKGTKETQYF.

For this clonotype: Germline is not matched at one junction end, which may reflect a read error. The rearrangement links TRBV7-9 to TRBJ1-6; a weak D match, TRBD1 (6 bases). The CDR3 totals 15 residues. The germline V gene has CDR1 SEHNR and CDR2 FQNEAQ (reference sequence). DNA of the CDR3: TGTGCCAGCAGCCTGGCGGGGGCCGGCAATTCACCCCCCCACTTT. Translation gives CASSLAGAGNSPPHF.

About this clonotype itself: One end of the junction varies from germline; a read error may be responsible. J is TRBJ2-3 and V is TRBV4-1, with D possibly TRBD2 on 6 matching bases. From germline, CDR1 is MGHRA and CDR2 YSYEKL. The CDR3 runs 14 residues. CDR3 region: CASRGREREDSQYF. CDR3 nucleotides: TGTGCCAGCAGAGGGCGGGAACGGGAAGATTCGCAGTATTTT.

This clonotype showed up just once. This rearrangement joins TRBV7-8 to TRBJ2-6; unclear D gene. The V end was cut by 0 bases, the J end by 16 bases, with 22 bases between. CDR1 is SGHVS and CDR2 is FQNEAQ in the germline V gene. CDR3 length: 16 amino acids. The CDR3 DNA follows: TGTGCCAGCAGCTTAGCGGGAAGTCCCGGTGCCAAGTATCTGACTTTC. It yields the protein CASSLAGSPGAKYLTF.

This clonotype showed up just once. One end of the junction is discordant with germline, which a read error may explain. V and J are TRBV7-9 and TRBJ2-3, with D perhaps matching TRBD1 (5 bases). The CDR3 totals 14 residues. The germline V gene encodes CDR1 SEHNR and CDR2 FQNEAQ (reference sequence). For the CDR3, the DNA is TGTGCCAGCAGCTTAGCAGCAGGGCCCCAGATGCATGGATTT. Encoded protein: CASSLAAGPQMHGF. Variable domain in full (rest from reference TRBV7-9 and TRBJ2-3): DTGVSQNPRHKITKRGQNVTFRCDPISEHNRLYWYRQTLGQGPEFLTYFQNEAQLEKSRLLSDRFSAERPKGSFSTLEIQRTEQGDSAMYLCASSLAAGPQMHGFGPGTRLTVL.

This clonotype has just one count. The junction shows a germline mismatch at one end, possibly a read error. The rearrangement joins TRBV9 to TRBJ2-2, with a weak D call TRBD2 (5 bases). The CDR3 extends over 14 amino acids. Germline assignment: CDR1 SGDLS and CDR2 YYNGEE. The CDR3 loop reads CASGGAGNIQDLVF. The CDR3 coding sequence is TGTGCCAGCGGAGGAGCTGGGAACATTCAGGACTTGGTTTTT.

Regarding this clonotype: One junction end disagrees with the germline gene, perhaps due to a read error. This chain uses TRBV7-9 with TRBJ2-5, with D perhaps TRBD1 (6 bases). Germline loops: CDR1 SEHNR, CDR2 FQNEAQ (reference sequence). The CDR3 is made up of 14 amino acids. The DNA of the CDR3 is TGTGCCAGCAGCTCTCGGGACAAGCAAGGGACCCAGTACTTC. Translated: CASSSRDKQGTQYF.

In this sample, this clonotype turned up once. No conserved phenylalanine or tryptophan is present at the end of the CDR3, so a read error is the likely explanation. It is unclear where the CDR3 begins or ends on the DNA, so no DNA is shown, and the CDR3 is as TCRdb lists it. V usage is TRBV7-4 and J usage is TRBJ1-2; TRBD1 was called by the table and not checked on the DNA. Termini included, the CDR3 measures 13 amino acids. The germline gives CDR1 SGHVT, CDR2 SQSDAQ. CDR3 residues: CASSHGIGAWTMA.